This T cell receptor (beta chain) was recorded in a study of cytomegalovirus exposure and HLA in healthy donors. After removal of 6 bases from V and 3 bases from J, the junction contained 7 bases not matched to a gene. Germline V gene data show CDR1 as MNHNS and CDR2 as SASEGT. This CDR3 is 14 amino acids long. A multiplex PCR was run with 60 Vbeta primers and 13 Jbeta primers. Repertoires were generated with immunoSEQ multiplex PCR, while TCRdb's copy carries only in-frame clones and drops some. The sample records some 85,000 clones, around 84% being singletons. Sample: PBMCs. The clonotype comes from a man younger than 30 in good health and CMV-seronegative. The V and J genes are TRBV6-1 and TRBJ1-1, with 7 bases that match TRBD1. CDR3 region: CASSRQGGDTEAFF. DNA for the CDR3: TGTGCCAGCAGCAGACAGGGCGGGGACACTGAAGCTTTCTTT.